This T cell receptor beta chain came from a study of beta chain features in type 1 diabetes. Study overall: Across the samples, more than 85 million sorted cells were examined in total. Overall study findings and caveats: No resolution was reached here on whether HLA type influences TCRB rearrangement. Comparison showed that naive, central memory and Treg TCRB repertoires appeared more similar among patients than among healthy donors. Patients with type 1 diabetes carried fewer insertions and had more deletions at their VDJ junctions. Moderate yet significant TCRB CDR3 shortening was seen in Type 1 diabetes patients in all four CD4+ subsets.

With regard to this clone: No antigen is known for it.

All of the isolated RNA was reverse transcribed, so expressed TCRB transcripts were sequenced. Using immunoSEQ multiplex PCR, the repertoire was profiled, and TCRdb retains in-frame clones only, with some absent. In the table there are about 360,000 clones, over 9.5% of which are singletons. The CDR3 extends over 14 amino acids. V lost 10 bases and J lost 0; bases outside the gene matches: 7. Germline values: CDR1 SGHDT, CDR2 YYEEEE. The receptor comes from a woman aged 18-29 years with type 1 diabetes. The chain has TRBV5-6 and TRBJ2-5, with TRBD1 matching over 9 bases. The specimen was naive CD4+ T cells from blood. CDR3 residues: CASGDRGNQETQYF. CDR3 DNA sequence: TGTGCCTCAGGAGACAGGGGGAACCAAGAGACCCAGTACTTC.